A single sample is the source of the 9 T cell receptor beta chains below, sequenced in a study of T cell repertoires in cytomegalovirus infection. MiXCR, applied by TCRdb to the reads, yields one record per CDR3 protein. The sample lists some 680,000 distinct CDR3 sequences, 35% occurring once. The material sequenced was PBMCs. These receptors were collected from a human donor in good health (CMV status not recorded). Some clones in this sample may be carry-over from other donors' samples.

In this sample, this clonotype turned up a few times. The chain couples TRBV9 to TRBJ1-6; weak D call: TRBD1 (6 bases). Trimming cost V 4 bases and J 9 bases, with 20 bases left between them. This CDR3 comprises 16 residues. Germline CDR1 is SGDLS and CDR2 is YYNGEE. CDR3 protein: CASSSRGQGRTSPLHF. CDR3 in DNA: TGTGCCAGCAGCTCTCGAGGCCAGGGGAGGACTTCACCCCTCCACTTT.

The chain joins TRBV20-1 to TRBJ2-1; D ambiguous. CDR1 is DFQATT, CDR2 SNEGSKA, per germline (reference sequence). The length of the CDR3 is 10 residues. Trimming removed 6 bases from V and 13 bases from J, with 13 bases in between. The CDR3 here is CSASFRFQFF. Written as DNA, the CDR3 is TGCAGTGCGTCCTTCAGATTCCAGTTCTTC.

This clonotype was picked up a small number of times. The rearrangement links TRBV12-3 or TRBV12-4 to TRBJ2-7; the match to TRBD2 covers 9 bases. CDR3 length: 15 residues. With V trimmed by 3 bases and J by 4 bases, 7 bases remained unmatched. For the CDR3, the DNA is TGTGCCAGCAGTTTCCGGATAGCGGGAGCTTACGAGCAGTACTTC. The encoded protein is CASSFRIAGAYEQYF.

For this clonotype: One end of the junction is discordant with germline, which a read error may explain. The chain carries TRBV28 and TRBJ2-1; 9 bases map to TRBD2. This CDR3 is 16 amino acids long. Germline V gives CDR1 MDHEN, CDR2 SYDVKM. CDR3 DNA: TGTGCCAGCTCCCTTAAGGGGAGCCTAGCGGGGTCGGCCCGGTACTTC. Amino acid sequence: CASSLKGSLAGSARYF. Combining the CDR3 with reference TRBV28 and TRBJ2-1 gives the whole variable domain DVKVTQSSRYLVKRTGEKVFLECVQDMDHENMFWYRQDPGLGLRLIYFSYDVKMKEKGDIPEGYSVSREKKERFSLILESASTNQTSMYLCASSLKGSLAGSARYFGPGTRLTVL.

CDR3 nucleotides: TGTGCCAGCAGCGACCGGCGGGCAACTAATGAAAAACTGTTTTTT. This gives the protein CASSDRRATNEKLFF. The J gene is TRBJ1-4, the V gene TRBV13, with D hard to call. Germline CDR1 reads PRHDT; CDR2 reads FYEKMQ (reference sequence). V gave up 5 bases and J gave up 0 bases, with 10 bases separating them. The CDR3 totals 15 residues.

The J gene is TRBJ2-1, the V gene TRBV27; 8 positions agree with TRBD1. V shed 4 bases, J shed 4 bases, and the junction held 6 bases outside the gene matches. The germline gives CDR1 MNHEY, CDR2 SMNVEV (reference sequence). This CDR3 spans 15 amino acids. This CDR3 is CASSSGTGLYNEQFF. CDR3 DNA: TGTGCCAGCAGTTCCGGGACAGGTTTATACAATGAGCAGTTCTTC.

The gene calls are TRBV6-5 and TRBJ1-2; 8 nucleotides match TRBD1. There are 15 residues in the CDR3. The germline CDR1 and CDR2 sequences are MNHEY and SVGAGI. V was pared by 6 bases and J by 0 bases, with 6 bases of the junction left unmatched. In DNA, the CDR3 is TGTGCCAGCAGGAAAATACAGGGGGCTAACTATGGCTACACCTTC. It specifies CASRKIQGANYGYTF.

About this clonotype itself: The junction shows a germline mismatch at one end, possibly a read error. This sequence joins TRBV7-9 and TRBJ2-1; 16 bases map to TRBD2. Germline V gene data show CDR1 as SEHNR and CDR2 as FQNEAQ (reference sequence). The CDR3 loop spans 19 amino acids. In DNA form, the CDR3 reads TGTGCCAGCAGGCCGGGACTAGCGGGAGGGCCGTCGTCCTACAATGAGAAGTTCTTC. This encodes CASRPGLAGGPSSYNEKFF.

The rearrangement joins TRBV28 to TRBJ2-1, with D uncertain. V lost 4 bases and J 0 bases, leaving 22 bases between the germline ends. Germline values: CDR1 MDHEN, CDR2 SYDVKM. The CDR3 totals 19 residues. In DNA form, the CDR3 reads TGTGCCAGCAGTTCACAAGACCCGCGGACCGCCGGCTCCTACAATGAGCAGTTCTTC. It codes for CASSSQDPRTAGSYNEQFF. The complete variable domain, with remaining parts taken from reference TRBV28 and TRBJ2-1, reads DVKVTQSSRYLVKRTGEKVFLECVQDMDHENMFWYRQDPGLGLRLIYFSYDVKMKEKGDIPEGYSVSREKKERFSLILESASTNQTSMYLCASSSQDPRTAGSYNEQFFGPGTRLTVL.